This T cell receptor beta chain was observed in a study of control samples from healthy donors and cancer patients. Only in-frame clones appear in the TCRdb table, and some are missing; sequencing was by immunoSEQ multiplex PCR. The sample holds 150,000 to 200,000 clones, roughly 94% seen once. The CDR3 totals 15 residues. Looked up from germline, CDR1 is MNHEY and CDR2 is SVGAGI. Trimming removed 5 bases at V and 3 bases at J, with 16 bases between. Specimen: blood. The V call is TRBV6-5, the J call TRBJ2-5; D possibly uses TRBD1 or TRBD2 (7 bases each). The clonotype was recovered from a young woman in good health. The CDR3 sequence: CASSTRGGGEETQYF. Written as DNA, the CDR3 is TGTGCCAGCAGTACCAGGGGGGGAGGCGAAGAGACCCAGTACTTC.